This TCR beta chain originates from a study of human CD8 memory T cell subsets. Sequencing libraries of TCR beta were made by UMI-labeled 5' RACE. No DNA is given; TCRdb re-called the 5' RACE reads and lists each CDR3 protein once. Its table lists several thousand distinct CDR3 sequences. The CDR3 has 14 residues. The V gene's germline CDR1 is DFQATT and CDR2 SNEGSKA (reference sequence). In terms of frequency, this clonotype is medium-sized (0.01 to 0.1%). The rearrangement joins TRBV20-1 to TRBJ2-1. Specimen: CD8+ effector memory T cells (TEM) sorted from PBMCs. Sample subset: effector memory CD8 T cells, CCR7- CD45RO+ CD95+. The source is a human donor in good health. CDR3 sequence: CSARIDRGYNEQFF.